Sequencing of this TCR beta chain was carried out in a study of response to subunit inactivated influenza vaccine. Study conclusions and caveats: The authors suggested that every seasonal influenza vaccination recruits few new T cells.

CDR1 is MNHNS, CDR2 SASEGT, per germline. This CDR3 has 13 amino acids. Trimming left V 6 bases short and J 7 bases short, with 13 bases between. One entry per CDR3 protein, called by TCRdb with MiXCR from the RT-PCR reads. Here the sample spans more than 150,000 distinct CDR3 sequences, approximately 12% being singletons. This clonotype has more than one count but fewer than ten. Its matching antigen is unknown. Sequenced here: CD8+ T cells sorted from PBMCs, sampled around 25 months after vaccination. The chain couples TRBV6-1 to TRBJ2-1; D uncertain. This TCR was sampled from a man aged 45 to 70 who received an inactivated influenza vaccine. The CDR3 reads CASRTGSGNEQFF. In nucleotides, the CDR3 is TGTGCCAGCAGGACCGGGTCTGGGAATGAGCAGTTCTTC.